This section outlines one T cell receptor (beta chain) sequence together with its context. One Seattle source followed patients from active infection through their disease course. Authors' processing steps: Amplification with reference gene primers provided the estimates of nucleated cell counts. Data came from immunoSEQ multiplex PCR; TCRdb stores just in-frame clones and leaves some out. Clone size and V and J calls were adopted from that table, with D and trimming inferred from the DNA. The data contain about 96,000 clones, roughly 90% of them singletons. CDR1 LNHDA and CDR2 SQIVND come from the germline V gene (reference sequence). V shed 5 bases and J 6 bases; nucleotides not matched to a gene: 12. The CDR3 runs 16 residues. This specimen comes from a study of blood T cell repertoires in COVID-19. Study context: Samples came from the United States, Italy and Spain, spanning acute and convalescent COVID-19. PBMCs, B-cell-depleted T cells, or T cells provided the cDNA or gDNA that made up the material.

The chain is built from TRBV19 and TRBJ2-1, with 8 bases matching TRBD1. Sequences were obtained from peripheral blood. This TCR was recovered from a human donor with COVID-19, enrolled during active disease. The donor label of this sample is uncertain. CDR3 nucleotide sequence: TGTGCCAGTAGTCCTTCGTGGGACAGGCCTACCAATGAGCAGTTCTTC. It encodes CASSPSWDRPTNEQFF.